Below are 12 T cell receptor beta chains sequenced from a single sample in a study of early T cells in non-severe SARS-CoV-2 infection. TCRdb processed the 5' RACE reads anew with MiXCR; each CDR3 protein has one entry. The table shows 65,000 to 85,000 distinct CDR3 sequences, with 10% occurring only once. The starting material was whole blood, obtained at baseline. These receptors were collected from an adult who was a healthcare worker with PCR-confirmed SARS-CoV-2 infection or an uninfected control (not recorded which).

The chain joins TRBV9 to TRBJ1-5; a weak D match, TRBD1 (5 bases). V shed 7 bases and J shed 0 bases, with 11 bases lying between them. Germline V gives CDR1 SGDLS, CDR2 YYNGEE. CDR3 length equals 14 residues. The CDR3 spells CASFQGSSNQPQHF. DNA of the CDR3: TGTGCCAGCTTCCAGGGAAGTAGCAATCAGCCCCAGCATTTT. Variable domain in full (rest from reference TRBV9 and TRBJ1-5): DSGVTQTPKHLITATGQRVTLRCSPRSGDLSVYWYQQSLDQGLQFLIQYYNGEERAKGNILERFSAQQFPDLHSELNLSSLELGDSALYFCASFQGSSNQPQHFGDGTRLSIL.

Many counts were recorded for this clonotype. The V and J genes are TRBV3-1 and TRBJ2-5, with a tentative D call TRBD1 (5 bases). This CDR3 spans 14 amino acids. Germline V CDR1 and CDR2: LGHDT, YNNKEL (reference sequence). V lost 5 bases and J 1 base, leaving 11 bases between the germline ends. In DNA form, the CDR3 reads TGTGCCAGCAGCGCTCAGGGAATCCAAGAGACCCAGTACTTC. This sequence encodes CASSAQGIQETQYF.

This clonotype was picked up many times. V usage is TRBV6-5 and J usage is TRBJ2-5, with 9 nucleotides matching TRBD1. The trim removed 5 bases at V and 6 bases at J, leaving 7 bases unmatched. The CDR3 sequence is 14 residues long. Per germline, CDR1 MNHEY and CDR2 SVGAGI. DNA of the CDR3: TGTGCCAGCAGTACTGGGGACAGGGTAAAGACCCAGTACTTC. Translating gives CASSTGDRVKTQYF.

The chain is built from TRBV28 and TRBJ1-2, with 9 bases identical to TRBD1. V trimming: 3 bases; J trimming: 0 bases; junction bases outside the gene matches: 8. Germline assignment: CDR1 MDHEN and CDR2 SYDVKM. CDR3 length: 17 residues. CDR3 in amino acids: CASSFPQGQGSNYGYTF. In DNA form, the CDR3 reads TGTGCCAGCAGTTTCCCTCAGGGACAGGGATCTAACTATGGCTACACCTTC.

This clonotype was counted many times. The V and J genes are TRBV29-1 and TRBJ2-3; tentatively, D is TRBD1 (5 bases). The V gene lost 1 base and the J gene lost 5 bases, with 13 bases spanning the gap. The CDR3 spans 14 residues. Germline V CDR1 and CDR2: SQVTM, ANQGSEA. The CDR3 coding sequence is TGCAGCGTTGAAGGGACACCTACGGAAGATACGCAGTATTTT. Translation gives CSVEGTPTEDTQYF.

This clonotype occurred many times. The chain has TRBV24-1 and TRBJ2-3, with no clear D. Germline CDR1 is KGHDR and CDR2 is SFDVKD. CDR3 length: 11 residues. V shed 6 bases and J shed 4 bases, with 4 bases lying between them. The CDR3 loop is CATSQSDTQYF. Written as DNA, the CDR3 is TGTGCCACCAGTCAATCAGATACGCAGTATTTT.

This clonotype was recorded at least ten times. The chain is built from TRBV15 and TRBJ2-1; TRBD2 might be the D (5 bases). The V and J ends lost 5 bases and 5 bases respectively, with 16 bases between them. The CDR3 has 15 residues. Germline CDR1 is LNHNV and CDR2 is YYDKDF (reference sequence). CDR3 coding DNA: TGTGCCACCAGCTTGGTGGCGGGTCTCAACAATGAGCAGTTCTTC. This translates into CATSLVAGLNNEQFF.

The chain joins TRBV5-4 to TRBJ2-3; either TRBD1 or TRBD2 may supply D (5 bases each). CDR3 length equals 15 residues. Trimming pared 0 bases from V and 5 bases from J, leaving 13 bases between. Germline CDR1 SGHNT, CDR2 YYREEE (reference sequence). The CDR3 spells CASSLGGPNRDTQYF. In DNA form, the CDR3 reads TGTGCCAGCAGCTTGGGGGGACCGAACAGAGATACGCAGTATTTT.

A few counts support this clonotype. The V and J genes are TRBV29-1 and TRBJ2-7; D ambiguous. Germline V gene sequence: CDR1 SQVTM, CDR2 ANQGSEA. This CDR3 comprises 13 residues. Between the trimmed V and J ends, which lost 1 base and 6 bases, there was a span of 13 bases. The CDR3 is CSVEVSRPGEQYF. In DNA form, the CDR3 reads TGCAGCGTTGAAGTAAGTAGGCCAGGCGAGCAGTACTTC.

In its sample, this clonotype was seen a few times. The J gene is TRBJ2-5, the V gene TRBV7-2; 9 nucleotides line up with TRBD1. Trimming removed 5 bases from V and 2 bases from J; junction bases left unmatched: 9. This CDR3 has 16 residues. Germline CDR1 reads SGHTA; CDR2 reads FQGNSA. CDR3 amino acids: CASSLTGGVRQETQYF. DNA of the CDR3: TGTGCCAGCAGCCTTACAGGGGGCGTGAGGCAAGAGACCCAGTACTTC.

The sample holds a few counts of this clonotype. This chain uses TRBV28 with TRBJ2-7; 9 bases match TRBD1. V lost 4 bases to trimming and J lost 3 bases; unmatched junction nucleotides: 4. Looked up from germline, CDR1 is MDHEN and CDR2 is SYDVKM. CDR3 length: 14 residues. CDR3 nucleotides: TGTGCCAGCAGTTCGGGGACAGGGATCTACGAGCAGTACTTC. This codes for CASSSGTGIYEQYF.

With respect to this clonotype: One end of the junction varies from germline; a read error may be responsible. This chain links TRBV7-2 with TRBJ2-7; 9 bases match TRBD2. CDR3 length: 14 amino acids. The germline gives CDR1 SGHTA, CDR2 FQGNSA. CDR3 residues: CASSLAGLTYEQYF. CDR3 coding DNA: TGTGCCAGCAGCCTAGCGGGATTAACCTACGAGCAGTACTTC. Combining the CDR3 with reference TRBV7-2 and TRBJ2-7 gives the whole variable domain GAGVSQSPSNKVTEKGKDVELRCDPISGHTALYWYRQSLGQGLEFLIYFQGNSAPDKSGLPSDRFSAERTGGSVSTLTIQRTQQEDSAVYLCASSLAGLTYEQYFGPGTRLTVT.